What follows is one T cell receptor (beta chain) and its context. This clonotype was detected only once. The target of this receptor is not known. The sample holds no much larger clone one base away, and base qualities are not on file. Single-read evidence is weak. Library method: 5' RACE. Sequenced using an Illumina HiSeq 2500. A second about 7 to 11 cycle PCR used a sample-barcoded 5' primer and a J-beta primer mix. Each TCR beta cDNA molecule received a unique molecular identifier from a template-switch 5' adaptor carrying 12 random nucleotides. Each sample yielded at least 2.5 million CDR3-containing paired-end reads. First-strand cDNA synthesis was performed from all RNA using the Mint cDNA synthesis kit, with priming by a TRBC-specific oligonucleotide. Following uracil-DNA glycosylase treatment, all cDNA underwent a first 18-cycle PCR with the universal primers M1SS and BC2_uni_R. The original methods were these. Normalization of each sample was performed by random selection of 1 million high-quality reads, each carrying a distinct molecular identifier. Reads with shared molecular identifiers were discarded instead of being binned into consensus sequences. MiTCR, run with a Q25 quality threshold and the strictest error-elimination algorithm, handled CDR3 identification, clonotype clustering and error correction. A nonparametric unseen species model with Euler transformation was used to estimate lower-bound total TCR beta diversity. TCRdb ran its own pipeline on the public reads, namely fastp trimming at Q25 and MiXCR clone calling, and kept in-frame beta chains. Entries are consolidated by CDR3 protein sequence, retaining the most common genes and DNA. TCRdb, not the authors, supplied the V and J calls. In this sample the table shows around 580,000 distinct CDR3 sequences, around 50% of which occur a single time. The ten largest clones add up to just under 25% of the sample.

This sample is drawn from a study of blood T cells in healthy people across ages (dated by TCRdb to about 2015). Looking at the study overall: In model experiments, template switching captured about one uniquely barcoded TCR beta cDNA molecule for every two T cells. To avoid experimental bias, donors of different ages were distributed randomly across sequencing lanes. Donors were grouped into four age groups: young (average roughly 15 years), middle-aged (approximately 41), aged (62) and long-lived (approximately 78). To track age-related changes in TCR beta repertoire diversity, the study relied on deep sequencing normalized with unique cDNA molecular identifiers. The study analyzed two additional independent replicas of 1 million unique cDNA reads from the same blood draw for two donors, one aged 18 to 29 and one aged 80 or older.

The CDR3 measures 17 amino acids from cysteine to phenylalanine. The entry retains the CDR3 DNA only, 51 bases that are in frame from base 1. At the junction V is shortened by 1 base and J by 0 bases, with 10 bases in between. In the germline V gene (reference sequence), CDR1 corresponds to LNHNV and CDR2 to YYDKDF. What the work shows at the level of the full study, not this receptor alone: There was a strong correlation between observed TCR beta diversity and the percentage of naive T cells measured by flow cytometry. The CMV infection status of donors was not known, potentially confounding age-related changes in expanded clonotypes. Observed TCR beta diversity per million T cells fell roughly linearly with age, and a significant reduction was already apparent by age roughly 40. Bulk unsorted PBMC profiling prevented conclusive comparison of naive and antigen-experienced compartments. Total diversity estimates from one million sequenced T cells were considered lower bounds and underestimates. Compared with the aged group, the long-lived group had more naive CD4+ T cells, fewer expanded clones and increased TCR diversity, suggesting age selection.

The donors were around 39 Caucasian individuals from Russia, aged 6 to 90 years, who were systemically healthy. Around 10 milliliters of peripheral blood were collected from each donor into EDTA-treated Vacutainer tubes. PBMCs were isolated by Ficoll-Paque density-gradient centrifugation, with at least 6 million obtained per sample. Total RNA was extracted from PBMCs with Trizol reagent, with at least 6 micrograms obtained per sample. Naive CD45RAhigh/CD27high T cell percentages were measured by flow cytometry on a PBMC aliquot from every donor. What was sequenced was blood. This clonotype originated in a man older than 75 in good health. Recombination connected TRBV15 to TRBJ2-6, with the D call tentatively TRBD1 or TRBD2, each fitting 5 bases. The sequence in DNA is TGTGCCACCAGCAGAGGGGGGAGCCCCTCTGGGGCCAACGTCCTGACTTTC. It is translated as CATSRGGSPSGANVLTF. Here the CDR3 is joined to the reference TRBV15 and TRBJ2-6 genes, and the full variable domain is: DAMVIQNPRYQVTQFGKPVTLSCSQTLNHNVMYWYQQKSSQAPKLLFHYYDKDFNNEADTPDNFQSRRPNTSFCFLDIRSPGLGDTAMYLCATSRGGSPSGANVLTFGAGSRLTVL.